Below, 8 T cell receptor beta chains from the same sample are listed, as sequenced in a study of molecular identifiers for immune sequencing clone quantification. TCRdb independently ran MiXCR on the PCR reads; one entry per CDR3 protein. The data hold 490,000 or so distinct CDR3 sequences, with 25% observed a single time. Sequenced input: naive CD8+ T cells from blood, with Jurkat cell RNA spiked in. This sample's subset: FACS-sorted CD8+CD4-CCR7+CD45RA+ naive T cells. Receptors originate from a human donor in good health. Some libraries in this study had Jurkat cell RNA spiked in.

This clonotype was counted only a few times. This chain links TRBV7-3 with TRBJ1-1, with TRBD1 identical over 7 bases. The CDR3 extends over 20 amino acids. Trimming at V came to 0 bases and at J to 2 bases, leaving 18 bases not matched to a gene. CDR1 is SGHTA and CDR2 is FQGTGA in the germline V gene. The CDR3: CASSLTARGTQGRCNTEAFF. Here the CDR3 DNA reads TGTGCCAGCAGCTTAACGGCTCGGGGTACACAGGGGCGTTGCAACACTGAAGCTTTCTTT.

This clonotype was seen at least ten times. The chain carries TRBV7-9 and TRBJ2-6; 8 bases match TRBD1. The V gene's germline CDR1 is SEHNR and CDR2 FQNEAQ (reference sequence). The CDR3 sequence is 15 residues long. J was trimmed by 1 base and V by 5 bases; bases with no gene match: 1. CDR3 sequence: CASSRTGSGANVLTF. CDR3 bases: TGTGCCAGCAGCCGGACAGGGTCTGGGGCCAACGTCCTGACTTTC.

This clonotype was detected a few times. This chain uses TRBV27 with TRBJ2-5, with D unclear. The CDR3 runs 14 residues. V was cut by 6 bases and J by 0 bases, with 11 bases left in between. The germline CDR1 and CDR2 sequences are MNHEY and SMNVEV (reference sequence). This CDR3 reads CASSSIMYQETQYF. The CDR3 coding sequence is TGTGCCAGCAGCTCAATAATGTACCAAGAGACCCAGTACTTC.

In this sample, this clonotype turned up a few times. The rearrangement joins TRBV14 to TRBJ1-1; 10 nucleotides align to TRBD1. Germline V CDR1 and CDR2: SGHDN, FVKESK. The CDR3 totals 13 residues. The ends lost 5 bases at V and 8 bases at J; junction bases unmatched: 5. The CDR3 DNA reads as TGTGCCAGCAGCTATCAGGACAGGGGGGAAGCTTTCTTT. This codes for CASSYQDRGEAFF.

This clonotype was observed at least ten times. This CDR3 is CASSQEVGGPYEQYF. The DNA for the CDR3 is TGCGCCAGCAGCCAAGAGGTTGGGGGGCCCTACGAGCAGTACTTC. The chain uses TRBV4-1 and TRBJ2-7; either TRBD1 or TRBD2 may supply D (6 bases each). The length of the CDR3 is 15 residues. V was shortened by 0 bases and J by 2 bases, with 11 bases between the two germline ends. From germline, CDR1 is MGHRA and CDR2 YSYEKL.

A few counts support this clonotype. CDR3 amino acids: CASSQDRIQGTAGELFF. CDR3 in DNA: TGCGCCAGCAGCCAAGATCGGATACAGGGTACGGCCGGGGAGCTGTTTTTT. The rearrangement uses TRBV4-3 and TRBJ2-2, with a possible D match to TRBD1 (6 bases). CDR1 is LGHNA, CDR2 YSLEER, per germline. This CDR3 has 17 residues. V lost 0 bases, J lost 6 bases, and 17 bases lay in between.

The rearrangement uses TRBV23-1 and TRBJ2-5; 9 positions match TRBD1. TRBV23-1 is classed as an ORF, of uncertain function. J gave up 9 bases and V 3 bases, and 11 bases lay outside the gene matches. This CDR3 has 15 residues. As DNA, the CDR3 is TGCGCCAGCAGTCAGGCCGGGACAGGGCCAAAAGCCCAGTACTTC. This gives the protein CASSQAGTGPKAQYF.

This clonotype was found many times. V and J are TRBV3-1 and TRBJ1-5; possibly TRBD1 for D (5 bases). There are 15 residues in the CDR3. Per the germline V gene, CDR1 is LGHDT and CDR2 is YNNKEL (reference sequence). V was cut by 3 bases and J by 2 bases, with 11 bases left in between. The CDR3 loop is CASSQTGLGNQPQHF. In DNA, the CDR3 is TGTGCCAGCAGCCAGACGGGACTGGGCAATCAGCCCCAGCATTTT.